A single sample is the source of the 14 T cell receptor beta chains below, sequenced in a study of T-cell memory formation after mild COVID-19. Via MiXCR, TCRdb re-called the 5' RACE reads, giving one row per CDR3 protein. Of around 200,000 distinct CDR3 sequences in the sample, approximately 16% are singletons; the top ten hold 2% to 2.5%. Sequencing used PBMCs or a T cell subset sorted from them (not recorded which). The receptors originated from an adult woman who had mild COVID-19 (a few samples of this study predate the infection). Cell type and time point are not known.

The chain employs TRBV7-9 and TRBJ2-2, with D unclear. Germline V gives CDR1 SEHNR, CDR2 FQNEAQ (reference sequence). This CDR3 comprises 16 residues. Trimming cost V 3 bases and J 2 bases, with 13 bases left between them. In DNA form, the CDR3 reads TGTGCCAGCAGCTTCACGAACTACCCCAACACCGGGGAGCTGTTTTTT. It yields the protein CASSFTNYPNTGELFF.

This clonotype was detected many times. The chain couples TRBV5-1 to TRBJ2-7; D is possibly TRBD1 or TRBD2 (5 bases each). The CDR3 spans 15 residues. The germline V gene encodes CDR1 SGHRS and CDR2 YFSETQ. V was trimmed by 1 base and J by 1 base, leaving 12 bases between them. This CDR3 is CASSLPQGGSYEQYF. The CDR3 DNA follows: TGCGCCAGCAGCTTGCCGCAGGGCGGGTCCTACGAGCAGTACTTC.

The chain joins TRBV5-4 to TRBJ1-1; 10 bases map to TRBD1. The CDR3 has 17 amino acids. Per the germline V gene, CDR1 is SGHNT and CDR2 is YYREEE (reference sequence). V lost 5 bases and J lost 0; bases outside the gene matches: 10. The CDR3 DNA reads as TGTGCCAGCAGTCACACCGGGACAGGGGCCATGAACACTGAAGCTTTCTTT. It is translated as CASSHTGTGAMNTEAFF.

This clonotype was counted only a few times. The chain links TRBV20-1 to TRBJ1-2; D is possibly TRBD1 (6 bases). V lost 5 bases to trimming and J lost 5 bases, with 15 bases between them. The CDR3 loop spans 13 amino acids. Germline lookup yields CDR1 DFQATT and CDR2 SNEGSKA (reference sequence). As DNA, the CDR3 is TGCAGTGCTCAACGGAGGACAGATTATGGCTACACCTTC. This gives the protein CSAQRRTDYGYTF.

Written as DNA, the CDR3 is TGCGCCAGCAGCTTGGGGGTTAGCGGCTACGAGCAGTACTTC. Amino acid sequence: CASSLGVSGYEQYF. V is TRBV5-1 and J is TRBJ2-7; D perhaps matches TRBD2 (6 bases). The CDR3 spans 14 residues. Per the germline V gene, CDR1 is SGHRS and CDR2 is YFSETQ. The V end lost 0 bases, the J end lost 3 bases, and 10 bases lay between the germline ends.

The V and J genes are TRBV7-2 and TRBJ1-2; D ambiguous. The germline V and J ends were trimmed by 0 bases and 1 base, with 6 bases remaining between them. CDR1 and CDR2 (germline): SGHTA, FQGNSA. The CDR3 totals 14 residues. Written as DNA, the CDR3 is TGTGCCAGCAGCTTAGCAGCGTTTAACTATGGCTACACCTTC. Translation: CASSLAAFNYGYTF. Drawing the rest from reference TRBV7-2 and TRBJ1-2, the complete variable domain is GAGVSQSPSNKVTEKGKDVELRCDPISGHTALYWYRQSLGQGLEFLIYFQGNSAPDKSGLPSDRFSAERTGGSVSTLTIQRTQQEDSAVYLCASSLAAFNYGYTFGSGTRLTVV.

This clonotype was counted between two and nine times. The V call is TRBV5-1, the J call TRBJ2-7; D uncertain. Trimming left V 0 bases short and J 0 bases short, with 10 bases between. The CDR3 is 15 amino acids. CDR1 SGHRS and CDR2 YFSETQ come from the germline V gene. This chain's CDR3 is CASSLGVVDSYEQYF. Here the CDR3 DNA reads TGCGCCAGCAGCTTGGGGGTAGTCGACTCCTACGAGCAGTACTTC.

There are a few counts of this clonotype. The chain carries TRBV29-1 and TRBJ2-1, with TRBD2 identical over 7 bases. Germline CDR1 SQVTM, CDR2 ANQGSEA. The V gene end was trimmed by 5 bases and the J gene end by 4 bases; junction bases not matched to a gene: 5. This CDR3 has 13 residues. CDR3 region: CSVSSGVYNEQFF. The DNA of the CDR3 is TGCAGCGTTTCAAGCGGGGTTTACAATGAGCAGTTCTTC.

This rearrangement joins TRBV9 to TRBJ2-1, with TRBD2 identical over 10 bases. CDR3 length: 17 residues. The junction had 4 bases not matched to a gene; V was cut back by 0 bases and J by 1 base. Germline lookup yields CDR1 SGDLS and CDR2 YYNGEE. In DNA, the CDR3 is TGTGCCAGCAGCGTAGGAGCGGGAGGGAGGTCCTACAATGAGCAGTTCTTC. It translates to CASSVGAGGRSYNEQFF.

V is TRBV6-2 or TRBV6-3 and J is TRBJ2-7, with 8 nucleotides matching TRBD2. The CDR3 length is 14 residues. The germline V gene has CDR1 MNHEY and CDR2 SVGEGT. The junction had 7 bases not matched to a gene; V was cut back by 7 bases and J by 2 bases. The CDR3 DNA sequence: TGTGCCAGCAATCCGGGACTAGTGGCCTACGAGCAGTACTTC. It specifies CASNPGLVAYEQYF.

This clonotype was counted between two and nine times. The chain recombines TRBV7-9 with TRBJ1-3, with D maybe TRBD1 (5 bases). The CDR3 is 17 residues long. In germline, CDR1 is SEHNR, CDR2 FQNEAQ (reference sequence). Trimming left V 5 bases short and J 0 bases short, with 17 bases between. This chain's CDR3 is CASSAPGPQSSGNTIYF. As DNA, the CDR3 is TGTGCCAGCAGCGCACCGGGACCCCAGAGCTCTGGAAACACCATATATTTT.

V and J are TRBV12-3 or TRBV12-4 and TRBJ2-7; perhaps TRBD1 as D (6 bases). The CDR3 totals 13 residues. V lost 6 bases and J lost 2, with 11 bases in between. For the CDR3, the DNA is TGTGCCAGCAGCCAGGGGACCCCCTACGAGCAGTACTTC. Encoded protein: CASSQGTPYEQYF.

The V and J genes are TRBV6-2 or TRBV6-3 and TRBJ2-2; 7 bases are a match to TRBD2. This CDR3 comprises 16 residues. Looked up from germline, CDR1 is MNHEY and CDR2 is SVGEGT. V was clipped by 2 bases and J by 5 bases; unmatched bases: 8. The CDR3 spells CASSYQWLAVTGELFF. The CDR3 DNA follows: TGTGCCAGCAGTTACCAATGGCTAGCGGTTACCGGGGAGCTGTTTTTT.

This clonotype was seen a handful of times. The V gene is TRBV20-1, the J gene TRBJ2-7; TRBD1 aligns across 12 bases. This CDR3 is 14 amino acids long. Germline V CDR1 and CDR2: DFQATT, SNEGSKA (reference sequence). The trim removed 2 bases at V and 7 bases at J, leaving 6 bases unmatched. The CDR3 loop reads CSARTGQGAQEQYF. The CDR3 DNA is TGCAGTGCTAGAACGGGACAGGGGGCGCAAGAGCAGTACTTC.